This paragraph reports one TCR beta chain. The assay was immunoSEQ multiplex PCR, and TCRdb's table has in-frame clones only and misses some. In the table there are around 260,000 clones, 90% of which are singletons. Trimming cost V 0 bases and J 16 bases, with 16 bases left between them. The CDR3 loop spans 13 amino acids. Germline V gene data show CDR1 as SGHVS and CDR2 as FNYEAQ. These data come from a study of blood T cell repertoires in COVID-19. This chain joins TRBV7-6 and TRBJ2-1, with D maybe TRBD2 (6 bases). This TCR was sampled from a woman aged 25 to 39 who had recovered from COVID-19. Material: PBMCs or T cells enriched from blood (not recorded which). The CDR3 is CASSLARSSGVFF. CDR3 in DNA: TGTGCCAGCAGCTTAGCGCGCTCGTCGGGGGTTTTCTTC.